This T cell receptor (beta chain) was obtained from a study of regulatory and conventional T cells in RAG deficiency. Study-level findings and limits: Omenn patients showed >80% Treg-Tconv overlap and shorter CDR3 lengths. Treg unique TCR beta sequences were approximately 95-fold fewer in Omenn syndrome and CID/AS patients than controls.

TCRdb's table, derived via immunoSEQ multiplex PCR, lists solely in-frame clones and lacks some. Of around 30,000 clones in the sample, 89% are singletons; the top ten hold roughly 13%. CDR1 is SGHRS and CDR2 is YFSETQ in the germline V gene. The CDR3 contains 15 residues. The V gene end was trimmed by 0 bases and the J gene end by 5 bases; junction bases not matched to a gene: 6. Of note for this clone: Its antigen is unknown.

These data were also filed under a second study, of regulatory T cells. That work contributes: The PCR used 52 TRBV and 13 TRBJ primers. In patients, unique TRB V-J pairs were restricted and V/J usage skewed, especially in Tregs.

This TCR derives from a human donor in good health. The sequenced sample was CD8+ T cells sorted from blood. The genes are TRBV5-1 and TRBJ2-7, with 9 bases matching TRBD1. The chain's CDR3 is CASSLGGQGGNEQYF. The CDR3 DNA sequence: TGCGCCAGCAGCTTGGGGGGACAGGGAGGTAACGAGCAGTACTTC.